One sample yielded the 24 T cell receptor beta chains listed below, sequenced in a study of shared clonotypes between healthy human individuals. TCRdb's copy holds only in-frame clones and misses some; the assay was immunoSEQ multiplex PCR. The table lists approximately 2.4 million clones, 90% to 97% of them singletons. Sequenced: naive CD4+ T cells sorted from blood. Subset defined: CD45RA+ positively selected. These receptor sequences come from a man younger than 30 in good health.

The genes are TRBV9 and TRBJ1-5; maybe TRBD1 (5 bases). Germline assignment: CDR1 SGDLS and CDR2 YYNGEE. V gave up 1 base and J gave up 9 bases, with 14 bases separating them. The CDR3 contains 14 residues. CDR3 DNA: TGTGCCAGCAGCGTACGACGGGGCCTATGGCCCCAGCATTTT. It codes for CASSVRRGLWPQHF. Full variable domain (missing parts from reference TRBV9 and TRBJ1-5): DSGVTQTPKHLITATGQRVTLRCSPRSGDLSVYWYQQSLDQGLQFLIQYYNGEERAKGNILERFSAQQFPDLHSELNLSSLELGDSALYFCASSVRRGLWPQHFGDGTRLSIL.

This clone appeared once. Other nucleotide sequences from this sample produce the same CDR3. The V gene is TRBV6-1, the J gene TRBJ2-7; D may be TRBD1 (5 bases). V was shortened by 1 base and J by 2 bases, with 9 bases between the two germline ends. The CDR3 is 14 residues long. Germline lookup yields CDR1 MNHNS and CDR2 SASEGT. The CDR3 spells CASSEGGAAYEQYF. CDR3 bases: TGTGCCAGCAGTGAAGGGGGCGCGGCCTACGAGCAGTACTTC.

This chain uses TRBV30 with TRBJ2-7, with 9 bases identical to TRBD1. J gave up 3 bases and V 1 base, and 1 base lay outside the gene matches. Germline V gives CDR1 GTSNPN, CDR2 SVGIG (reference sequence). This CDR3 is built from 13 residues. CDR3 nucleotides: TGTGCCTGGAGTGCGGACAGGGGCTACGAGCAGTACTTC. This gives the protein CAWSADRGYEQYF.

In nucleotides, the CDR3 is TGTGCCAGCTCACCATGGGGGGATGGTGGCAATCAGCCCCAGCATTTT. It encodes CASSPWGDGGNQPQHF. The V call is TRBV18, the J call TRBJ1-5, with D maybe TRBD1 (5 bases). The germline V gene encodes CDR1 KGHSH and CDR2 LQKENI. The V gene lost 2 bases and the J gene lost 2 bases, with 13 bases spanning the gap. This CDR3 spans 16 amino acids.

The DNA for the CDR3 is TGTGCCAGCAGCCGCGGAACGAACACCGGGGAGCTGTTTTTT. It encodes CASSRGTNTGELFF. The chain has TRBV9 and TRBJ2-2; D remains ambiguous. Trimming took off 4 bases at V and 0 bases at J, with 7 bases between the two ends. From germline, CDR1 is SGDLS and CDR2 YYNGEE. The CDR3 has 14 residues.

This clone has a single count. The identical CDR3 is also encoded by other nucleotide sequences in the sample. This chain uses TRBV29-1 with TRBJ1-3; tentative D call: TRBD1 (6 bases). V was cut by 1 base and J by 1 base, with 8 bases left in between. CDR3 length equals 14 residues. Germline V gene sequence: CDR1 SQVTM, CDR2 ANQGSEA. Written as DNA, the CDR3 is TGCAGCGTTGAAGTGACAGGATCTGGAAACACCATATATTTT. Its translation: CSVEVTGSGNTIYF.

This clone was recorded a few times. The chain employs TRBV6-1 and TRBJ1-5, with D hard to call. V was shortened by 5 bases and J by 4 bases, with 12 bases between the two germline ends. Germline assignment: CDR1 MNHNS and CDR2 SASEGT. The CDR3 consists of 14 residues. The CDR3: CASSPLGGNQPQHF. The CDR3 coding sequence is TGTGCCAGCAGTCCCCTGGGAGGGAATCAGCCCCAGCATTTT.

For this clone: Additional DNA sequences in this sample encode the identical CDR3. The CDR3 loop reads CASGLAGSYEQYF. CDR3 nucleotide sequence: TGTGCCAGCGGACTAGCGGGTTCCTACGAGCAGTACTTC. This chain links TRBV25-1 with TRBJ2-7, with 11 bases that match TRBD2. There are 13 residues in the CDR3. V shed 8 bases, J shed 1 base, and the junction held 1 base outside the gene matches. Germline CDR1 MGHDK, CDR2 SYGVNS.

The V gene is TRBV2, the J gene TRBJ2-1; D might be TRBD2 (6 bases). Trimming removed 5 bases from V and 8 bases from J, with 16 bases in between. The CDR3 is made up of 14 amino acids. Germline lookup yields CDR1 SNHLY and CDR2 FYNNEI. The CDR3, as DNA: TGTGCCAGCAGTCCCGGGAGTATCGCACATGAGCAGTTCTTC. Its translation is CASSPGSIAHEQFF.

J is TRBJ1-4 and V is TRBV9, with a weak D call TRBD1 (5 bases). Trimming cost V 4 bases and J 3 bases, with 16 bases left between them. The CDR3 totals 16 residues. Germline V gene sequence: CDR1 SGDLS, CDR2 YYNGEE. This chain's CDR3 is CASSQSDRLANEKLFF. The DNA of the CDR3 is TGTGCCAGCAGCCAGTCTGACAGATTGGCTAATGAAAAACTGTTTTTT.

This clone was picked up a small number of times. CDR3 nucleotides: TGTGCCTGGAGTGTAATGGGGGACGGTGAAGCTTTCTTT. Translation gives CAWSVMGDGEAFF. V gene TRBV30 combines with J gene TRBJ1-1, with D perhaps matching TRBD1 (5 bases). Germline CDR1 and CDR2: GTSNPN and SVGIG (reference sequence). This CDR3 region has 13 residues. The ends were cut back, 0 bases at V and 7 bases at J, with 12 bases in the middle. The entire variable domain, with the rest obtained from reference TRBV30 and TRBJ1-1, is as follows: SQTIHQWPATLVQPVGSPLSLECTVEGTSNPNLYWYRQAAGRGLQLLFYSVGIGQISSEVPQNLSASRPQDRQFILSSKKLLLSDSGFYLCAWSVMGDGEAFFGQGTRLTVV.

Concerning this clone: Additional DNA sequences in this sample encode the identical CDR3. Written as DNA, the CDR3 is TGTGCCAGCTCTCCAGATATGAACACTGAAGCTTTCTTT. It translates to CASSPDMNTEAFF. The gene calls are TRBV18 and TRBJ1-1, with D unresolved. Trimming took off 6 bases at V and 0 bases at J, with 8 bases between the two ends. This CDR3 is built from 13 residues. CDR1 KGHSH and CDR2 LQKENI come from the germline V gene.

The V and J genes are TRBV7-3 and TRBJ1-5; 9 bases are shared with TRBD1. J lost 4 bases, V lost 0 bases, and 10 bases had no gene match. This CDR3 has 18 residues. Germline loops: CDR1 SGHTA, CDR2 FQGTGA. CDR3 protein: CASSLTGDRVNSNQPQHF. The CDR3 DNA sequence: TGTGCCAGCAGCTTAACGGGGGACAGGGTAAACTCAAATCAGCCCCAGCATTTT.

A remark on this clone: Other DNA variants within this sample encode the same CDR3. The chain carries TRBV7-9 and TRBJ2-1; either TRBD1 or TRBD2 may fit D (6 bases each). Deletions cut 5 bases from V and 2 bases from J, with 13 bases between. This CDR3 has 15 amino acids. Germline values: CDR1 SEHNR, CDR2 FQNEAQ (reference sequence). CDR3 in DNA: TGTGCCAGCAGCGTACAGGGAGGAGCCTACAATGAGCAGTTCTTC. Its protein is CASSVQGGAYNEQFF.

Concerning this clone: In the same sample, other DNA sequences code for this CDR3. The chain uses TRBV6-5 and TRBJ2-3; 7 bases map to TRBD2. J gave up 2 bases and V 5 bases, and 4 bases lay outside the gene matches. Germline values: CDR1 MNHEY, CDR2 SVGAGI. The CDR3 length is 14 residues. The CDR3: CASSPSGNTDTQYF. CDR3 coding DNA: TGTGCCAGCAGTCCCAGCGGGAACACAGATACGCAGTATTTT.

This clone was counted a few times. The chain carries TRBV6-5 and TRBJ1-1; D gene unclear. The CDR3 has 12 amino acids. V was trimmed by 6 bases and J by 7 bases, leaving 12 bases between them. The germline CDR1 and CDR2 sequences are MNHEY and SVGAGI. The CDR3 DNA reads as TGTGCCAGCAGCCGGACTGTCGGTGAAGCTTTCTTT. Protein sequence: CASSRTVGEAFF.

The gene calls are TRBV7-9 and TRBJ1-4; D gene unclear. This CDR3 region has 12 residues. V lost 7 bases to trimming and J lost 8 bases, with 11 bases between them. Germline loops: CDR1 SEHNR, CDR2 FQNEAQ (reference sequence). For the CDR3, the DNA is TGTGCCAGCACCTGGTTGGAAGAAAAACTGTTTTTT. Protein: CASTWLEEKLFF.

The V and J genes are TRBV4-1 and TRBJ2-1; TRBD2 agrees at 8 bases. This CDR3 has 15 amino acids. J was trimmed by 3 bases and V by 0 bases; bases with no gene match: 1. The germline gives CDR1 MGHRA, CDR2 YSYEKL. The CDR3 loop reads CASSQDLAGYNEQFF. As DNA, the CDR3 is TGCGCCAGCAGCCAAGATCTAGCGGGCTACAATGAGCAGTTCTTC.

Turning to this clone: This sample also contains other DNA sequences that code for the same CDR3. The CDR3 DNA reads TGCGCCAGCAGCCTCGGGACAGGGGTGACCGGGGAGCTGTTTTTT. Protein product: CASSLGTGVTGELFF. The chain recombines TRBV5-1 with TRBJ2-2; 10 bases line up with TRBD1. V was pared by 4 bases and J by 5 bases, with 5 bases of the junction left unmatched. The CDR3 sequence is 15 residues long. Germline V gives CDR1 SGHRS, CDR2 YFSETQ.

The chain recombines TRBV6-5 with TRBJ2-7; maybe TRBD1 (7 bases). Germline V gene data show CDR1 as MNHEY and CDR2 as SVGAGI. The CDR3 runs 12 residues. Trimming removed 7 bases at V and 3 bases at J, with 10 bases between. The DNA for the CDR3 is TGTGCCAGCACCAGGGGGGTCTACGAGCAGTACTTC. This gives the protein CASTRGVYEQYF.

The CDR3 DNA is TGTGCCAGCAGCCTGGGTAGGGGGGGCACTGAAGCTTTCTTT. Translated: CASSLGRGGTEAFF. The V and J genes are TRBV5-4 and TRBJ1-1; TRBD1 is a possible D gene (6 bases). The CDR3 length is 14 residues. Germline V gene sequence: CDR1 SGHNT, CDR2 YYREEE (reference sequence). V was clipped by 4 bases and J by 4 bases, with 14 bases between them.

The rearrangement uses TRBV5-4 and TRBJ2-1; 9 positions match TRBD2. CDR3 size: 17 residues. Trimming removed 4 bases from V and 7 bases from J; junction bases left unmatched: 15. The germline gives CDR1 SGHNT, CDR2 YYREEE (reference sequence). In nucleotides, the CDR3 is TGTGCCAGCAGCGGGCAAACATTAGCGGGGGCCGGGAATGAGCAGTTCTTC. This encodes CASSGQTLAGAGNEQFF.

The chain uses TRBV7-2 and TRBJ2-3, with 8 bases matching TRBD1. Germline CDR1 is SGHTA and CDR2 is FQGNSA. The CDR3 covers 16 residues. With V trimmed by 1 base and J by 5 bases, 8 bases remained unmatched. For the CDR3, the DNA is TGTGCCAGCAGCTTAGTAGGGGCAGGGGGCAAAGATACGCAGTATTTT. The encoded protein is CASSLVGAGGKDTQYF.

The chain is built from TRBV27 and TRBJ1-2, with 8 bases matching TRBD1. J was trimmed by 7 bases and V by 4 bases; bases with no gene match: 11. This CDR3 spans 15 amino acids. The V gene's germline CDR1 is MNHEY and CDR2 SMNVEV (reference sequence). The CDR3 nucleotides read TGTGCCAGCAGTTCGTGGACAGGGCGGTTCGCTGGCTACACCTTC. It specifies CASSSWTGRFAGYTF.